A single sample gave rise to the 8 T cell receptor beta chains below, sequenced in a study of CD8 T cells in ankylosing spondylitis. MiXCR, run by TCRdb on the 5' RACE reads, gives a single entry per CDR3 protein. There are over 150,000 distinct CDR3 sequences in the sample; around 13% occur only once, and 15% to 20% lies in the top ten. Material for sequencing was blood, either unsorted or a sorted T cell fraction (not recorded which). The receptors come from a male donor with ankylosing spondylitis or in good health (not recorded which).

The chain couples TRBV15 to TRBJ1-6; D is ambiguous. The CDR3 has 22 residues. Germline loops: CDR1 LNHNV, CDR2 YYDKDF (reference sequence). V lost 0 bases and J 0 bases, leaving 24 bases between the germline ends. The CDR3 nucleotides read TGTGCCACCAGCAGAGATCGTTCGGCAGAGCTGTACCTAAGCTCCTATAATTCACCCCTCCACTTT. It translates to CATSRDRSAELYLSSYNSPLHF.

This chain joins TRBV10-1 and TRBJ2-2; TRBD2 matches at 10 bases. V shed 4 bases and J 6 bases; nucleotides not matched to a gene: 2. The CDR3 spans 14 residues. Germline CDR1 is WNHNN and CDR2 is SYGVQD (reference sequence). Here the CDR3 reads CASSGLAGAGELFF. The CDR3 DNA reads as TGCGCCAGCAGTGGGCTAGCGGGGGCCGGGGAGCTGTTTTTT.

The CDR3 region has the DNA TGTGCCAGCATCCTCGGACACGAGCAGTTCTTC. It codes for CASILGHEQFF. The gene calls are TRBV27 and TRBJ2-1, with D tentatively TRBD1 (5 bases). The V end was cut by 7 bases, the J end by 10 bases, with 11 bases between. Germline loops: CDR1 MNHEY, CDR2 SMNVEV (reference sequence). The CDR3 consists of 11 residues.

This clonotype was observed at least ten times. The chain uses TRBV4-2 and TRBJ1-4; 9 bases line up with TRBD1. Germline assignment: CDR1 LGHNA and CDR2 YNFKEQ. CDR3 length: 17 residues. Trimming took 0 bases from V and 5 from J; bases not matched to a gene: 7. The CDR3 reads CASSQEGRGQGNEKLFF. CDR3 in DNA: TGTGCCAGCAGCCAAGAGGGTCGGGGACAGGGCAATGAAAAACTGTTTTTT.

This clonotype was counted only a few times. The rearrangement links TRBV2 to TRBJ2-2; D is undetermined. The CDR3 runs 13 residues. V was clipped by 8 bases and J by 5 bases, with 12 bases between them. Germline values: CDR1 SNHLY, CDR2 FYNNEI. CDR3 in DNA: TGTGCCAGCGGGGAAGGGCCTACCGGGGAGCTGTTTTTT. Translation gives CASGEGPTGELFF.

This clonotype came up a few times. The chain couples TRBV4-1 to TRBJ1-1; D is uncertain. V lost 0 bases and J lost 6, with 8 bases in between. Germline V lookup: CDR1 MGHRA, CDR2 YSYEKL. The CDR3 totals 13 residues. The CDR3 DNA sequence: TGCGCCAGCAGCCAAGATTCCAGCGCTGAAGCTTTCTTT. Protein product: CASSQDSSAEAFF.

This clonotype was seen only a few times. This chain connects TRBV5-1 to TRBJ2-7; D is perhaps TRBD1 or TRBD2 (5 bases each). Germline CDR1 is SGHRS and CDR2 is YFSETQ. Trimming pared 1 base from V and 4 bases from J, leaving 9 bases between. The CDR3 contains 13 residues. The CDR3 spells CASSLSGPYEQYF. CDR3 bases: TGCGCCAGCAGCTTGTCGGGACCATACGAGCAGTACTTC. The variable domain in full, with the rest retrieved from reference TRBV5-1 and TRBJ2-7, is KAGVTQTPRYLIKTRGQQVTLSCSPISGHRSVSWYQQTPGQGLQFLFEYFSETQRNKGNFPGRFSGRQFSNSRSEMNVSTLELGDSALYLCASSLSGPYEQYFGPGTRLTVT.

This clonotype has a count of ten or more. The chain links TRBV5-1 to TRBJ2-1; D uncertain. Germline V gives CDR1 SGHRS, CDR2 YFSETQ. The CDR3 totals 12 residues. V was cut by 8 bases and J by 5 bases, with 11 bases left in between. CDR3 amino acids: CASKFTHNEQFF. The CDR3 region has the DNA TGCGCCAGTAAGTTCACCCACAATGAGCAGTTCTTC.